The 32 T cell receptor beta chains listed next were all sequenced from one sample in a study of blood T cell repertoires in COVID-19. Profiled with immunoSEQ multiplex PCR; TCRdb holds only in-frame clones, not every one. The sample lists over 200,000 clones, over 75% seen once, with around 10% in the top ten. The sequenced material came from peripheral blood. The receptors stem from a man aged 45 to 65 with COVID-19, enrolled during active disease.

The chain carries TRBV7-9 and TRBJ1-2; TRBD1 agrees at 7 bases. The length of the CDR3 is 13 residues. J gave up 4 bases and V 3 bases, and 2 bases lay outside the gene matches. Germline V lookup: CDR1 SEHNR, CDR2 FQNEAQ (reference sequence). The DNA for the CDR3 is TGTGCCAGCAGCTTGGGGGACAGCTATGGCTACACCTTC. Residues: CASSLGDSYGYTF.

The J gene is TRBJ2-2, the V gene TRBV11-1; 7 bases align to TRBD1. Germline lookup yields CDR1 SGHAT and CDR2 FQDESV (reference sequence). CDR3 size: 16 residues. V trimming: 5 bases; J trimming: 1 base; junction bases outside the gene matches: 7. The CDR3 spells CASSLRTGLNTGELFF. The CDR3 DNA reads as TGTGCCAGCAGCCTTCGGACAGGTTTGAACACCGGGGAGCTGTTTTTT.

This clone appeared a few times. V and J are TRBV27 and TRBJ2-1, with D possibly matching TRBD1 (5 bases). The CDR3 covers 13 residues. The V gene's germline CDR1 is MNHEY and CDR2 SMNVEV (reference sequence). V dropped 2 bases and J dropped 5 bases, with 7 bases sitting between them. This CDR3 reads CASSLQGHNEQFF. CDR3 DNA: TGTGCCAGCAGTTTACAGGGTCACAATGAGCAGTTCTTC.

The chain has TRBV19 and TRBJ2-3; 12 nucleotides line up with TRBD2. Germline V gene data show CDR1 as LNHDA and CDR2 as SQIVND (reference sequence). The CDR3 is 16 residues long. With 6 bases clipped from V and 2 bases from J, the junction kept 6 bases outside the gene matches. CDR3: CASSPGLAGFTDTQYF. The CDR3 DNA sequence: TGTGCCAGTAGCCCCGGACTAGCGGGATTCACAGATACGCAGTATTTT.

Comment on this clone: One end of the junction fails to match germline, which may point to a read error. The gene calls are TRBV7-7 and TRBJ2-2; TRBD2 agrees at 8 bases. The CDR3 is made up of 18 amino acids. Germline V gene sequence: CDR1 SSHAT, CDR2 FNYEAQ (reference sequence). The CDR3 DNA is TGTGCTAGCAGCTTAGGGGTGTCCGGGACTAGGAACACCGGGGAGCTGTTTTTT. Amino acid sequence: CASSLGVSGTRNTGELFF.

This chain joins TRBV7-9 and TRBJ2-7; 13 bases align to TRBD2. The CDR3 contains 19 residues. V gave up 5 bases and J gave up 0 bases; unmatched junction bases: 13. Looked up from germline, CDR1 is SEHNR and CDR2 is FQNEAQ (reference sequence). The CDR3 spells CASSPSPGLAGYSSYEQYF. CDR3 bases: TGTGCCAGCAGCCCCTCCCCGGGACTAGCGGGGTACAGCTCCTACGAGCAGTACTTC.

The chain couples TRBV6-5 to TRBJ1-1; unclear D gene. V was shortened by 1 base and J by 5 bases, with 8 bases between the two germline ends. The V gene's germline CDR1 is MNHEY and CDR2 SVGAGI. The CDR3 runs to 13 residues. The CDR3: CASSYFSGTEAFF. The CDR3 DNA sequence: TGTGCCAGCAGTTACTTTAGTGGTACTGAAGCTTTCTTT.

The chain recombines TRBV2 with TRBJ2-1; 7 positions agree with TRBD2. Germline V gene sequence: CDR1 SNHLY, CDR2 FYNNEI. There are 15 residues in the CDR3. The J segment lost 4 bases and the V segment lost 3 bases, leaving 6 bases of the junction unmatched. CDR3 sequence: CASSDGRRKYNEQFF. The DNA for the CDR3 is TGTGCCAGCAGTGACGGGAGGAGAAAATACAATGAGCAGTTCTTC.

V gene TRBV5-1 combines with J gene TRBJ2-1, with TRBD2 matching over 7 bases. This CDR3 has 16 residues. Trimming removed 0 bases from V and 2 bases from J; junction bases left unmatched: 5. Germline CDR1 is SGHRS and CDR2 is YFSETQ. The CDR3 spells CASSLATSATYNEQFF. The DNA of the CDR3 is TGCGCCAGCAGCTTGGCCACTAGCGCCACCTACAATGAGCAGTTCTTC.

This chain joins TRBV11-2 and TRBJ1-2; D not certain. The CDR3 extends over 11 amino acids. The V end lost 6 bases, the J end lost 6 bases, and 8 bases lay between the germline ends. CDR1 is SGHAT and CDR2 is FQNNGV in the germline V gene. CDR3 amino acids: CASRSSDGYTF. DNA of the CDR3: TGTGCCAGCAGGTCCTCTGATGGCTACACCTTC.

The chain has TRBV27 and TRBJ2-1, with 15 bases aligning to TRBD2. Germline V gene data show CDR1 as MNHEY and CDR2 as SMNVEV (reference sequence). V lost 5 bases and J lost 0; bases outside the gene matches: 11. The CDR3 sequence is 20 residues long. The CDR3 DNA reads as TGTGCCAGCAGTCCTCCGGGACTAGCGGGGGGCCTCCGCTCCTACAATGAGCAGTTCTTC. It encodes CASSPPGLAGGLRSYNEQFF.

The chain's CDR3 is CASSLGLAGSYNEQFF. The CDR3 DNA is TGTGCCAGCAGCTTGGGACTAGCGGGGTCCTACAATGAGCAGTTCTTC. The chain links TRBV5-5 to TRBJ2-1; 11 bases line up with TRBD2. V shed 0 bases and J 1 base; nucleotides not matched to a gene: 0. Germline CDR1 reads SGHKS; CDR2 reads YYEKEE (reference sequence). This CDR3 contains 16 residues. Using reference TRBV5-5 and TRBJ2-1 for the parts outside the CDR3, the full variable domain is DAGVTQSPTHLIKTRGQQVTLRCSPISGHKSVSWYQQVLGQGPQFIFQYYEKEERGRGNFPDRFSARQFPNYSSELNVNALLLGDSALYLCASSLGLAGSYNEQFFGPGTRLTVL.

The chain joins TRBV27 to TRBJ2-5; weak D call: TRBD2 (6 bases). V lost 2 bases and J lost 1, with 8 bases in between. Germline assignment: CDR1 MNHEY and CDR2 SMNVEV (reference sequence). The CDR3 has 14 amino acids. CDR3 nucleotide sequence: TGTGCCAGCAGTTTACGACTAGGCCAAGAGACCCAGTACTTC. Residues: CASSLRLGQETQYF.

The V and J genes are TRBV19 and TRBJ2-5; 11 bases fit TRBD2. Germline V lookup: CDR1 LNHDA, CDR2 SQIVND (reference sequence). CDR3 length: 17 residues. J was trimmed by 1 base and V by 5 bases; bases with no gene match: 9. The CDR3 here is CASSLGGLAGAQETQYF. CDR3 DNA: TGTGCCAGTAGTCTAGGAGGACTAGCGGGCGCCCAAGAGACCCAGTACTTC.

This chain uses TRBV21-1 with TRBJ2-2; TRBD2, the table's D call, lacks a check against the DNA. TRBV21-1 counts as a pseudogene. The CDR3 runs 13 residues. The CDR3 reads CASIAGNTGELFF. CDR3 coding DNA: TGTGCCAGCATAGCGGGGAACACCGGGGAGCTGTTTTTT.

V is TRBV27 and J is TRBJ2-1, with 8 bases that match TRBD1. Trimming at V came to 5 bases and at J to 3 bases, leaving 9 bases not matched to a gene. From germline, CDR1 is MNHEY and CDR2 SMNVEV (reference sequence). The CDR3 has 16 residues. The CDR3 protein is CASSTYRGSYYNEQFF. The CDR3 DNA reads as TGTGCCAGCAGTACCTACAGGGGGAGCTACTACAATGAGCAGTTCTTC.

The chain recombines TRBV6-6 with TRBJ2-1; 9 bases map to TRBD2. The ends lost 7 bases at V and 4 bases at J; junction bases unmatched: 5. The CDR3 extends over 14 amino acids. Germline V gives CDR1 MNHNY, CDR2 SVGAGI (reference sequence). The CDR3 is CASNPGLAYNEQFF. The CDR3 nucleotides read TGTGCCAGCAATCCGGGACTAGCTTACAATGAGCAGTTCTTC.

The chain carries TRBV28 and TRBJ2-1; 13 bases agree with TRBD2. J was trimmed by 8 bases and V by 5 bases; bases with no gene match: 6. From germline, CDR1 is MDHEN and CDR2 SYDVKM. The CDR3 is made up of 15 amino acids. In nucleotides, the CDR3 is TGTGCCAGCAGTCCGACTAGCGGGGGGTTCGATGAGCAGTTCTTC. Translating it yields CASSPTSGGFDEQFF. The entire variable domain, with the rest obtained from reference TRBV28 and TRBJ2-1, is as follows: DVKVTQSSRYLVKRTGEKVFLECVQDMDHENMFWYRQDPGLGLRLIYFSYDVKMKEKGDIPEGYSVSREKKERFSLILESASTNQTSMYLCASSPTSGGFDEQFFGPGTRLTVL.

The V gene is TRBV5-6, the J gene TRBJ2-3; D not certain. Trimming shortened V by 3 bases and J by 1 base, and 12 bases separated the two germline ends. Germline values: CDR1 SGHDT, CDR2 YYEEEE. The CDR3 totals 15 residues. As DNA, the CDR3 is TGTGCCAGCAGCTCTTGGGTAGCAGGCACAGATACGCAGTATTTT. This sequence encodes CASSSWVAGTDTQYF.

The gene calls are TRBV6-5 and TRBJ2-3, with D maybe TRBD1 (5 bases). V dropped 0 bases and J dropped 0 bases, with 10 bases sitting between them. This CDR3 comprises 16 residues. CDR1 MNHEY and CDR2 SVGAGI come from the germline V gene. The CDR3 bases are TGTGCCAGCAGTTACTCGAGTGGGGCGAGCACAGATACGCAGTATTTT. It codes for CASSYSSGASTDTQYF.

The rearrangement uses TRBV7-3 and TRBJ2-5; 12 positions match TRBD1. V shed 3 bases, J shed 5 bases, and the junction held 7 bases outside the gene matches. Per germline, CDR1 SGHTA and CDR2 FQGTGA. This CDR3 comprises 16 residues. In nucleotides, the CDR3 is TGTGCCAGCAGCTTCGGGACAGGGGGCGCGGGGGAGACCCAGTACTTC. Amino acid sequence: CASSFGTGGAGETQYF.

The chain joins TRBV3-1 (or the pseudogene TRBV3-2) to TRBJ1-5; no clear D gene. CDR1 is LGHDT, CDR2 YNNKEL, per germline (reference sequence). The V and J ends lost 5 bases and 5 bases respectively, with 7 bases between them. CDR3 length: 12 amino acids. CDR3 region: CASSSGDQPQHF. Here the CDR3 DNA reads TGTGCCAGCAGCTCCGGGGATCAGCCCCAGCATTTT.

The CDR3 DNA follows: TGTGCCAGCAGCCCCCCGGAGAATGAAAAACTGTTTTTT. Protein product: CASSPPENEKLFF. The chain employs TRBV7-9 and TRBJ1-4; no firm D call. With 5 bases removed from V and 5 bases from J, the gap between germline ends came to 9 bases. This CDR3 contains 13 residues. The germline CDR1 and CDR2 sequences are SEHNR and FQNEAQ (reference sequence).

V and J are TRBV28 and TRBJ2-5; 9 bases agree with TRBD2. This CDR3 is 15 amino acids long. Germline V gene lookup returns CDR1 MDHEN and CDR2 SYDVKM. Losses at the gene ends were 5 bases for V and 0 bases for J; bases not matched to a gene: 4. Here the CDR3 reads CASSPSGVYQETQYF. The CDR3 DNA is TGTGCCAGCAGTCCTAGCGGGGTGTACCAAGAGACCCAGTACTTC.

This clone was counted a single time. The V and J genes are TRBV27 and TRBJ1-1, with 9 bases matching TRBD1. V shed 5 bases, J shed 3 bases, and the junction held 4 bases outside the gene matches. This CDR3 spans 14 amino acids. Germline assignment: CDR1 MNHEY and CDR2 SMNVEV (reference sequence). The CDR3 protein is CASSAQGAHTEAFF. DNA for the CDR3: TGTGCCAGCAGTGCACAGGGGGCCCACACTGAAGCTTTCTTT.

This clone is a singleton in its sample. The chain has TRBV28 and TRBJ1-2; the D is unclear. The germline V gene encodes CDR1 MDHEN and CDR2 SYDVKM. The CDR3 loop spans 14 amino acids. With 3 bases removed from V and 5 bases from J, the gap between germline ends came to 13 bases. The DNA of the CDR3 is TGTGCCAGCAGTTTCGGCGGCGGTGGGTATGGCTACACCTTC. Protein product: CASSFGGGGYGYTF.

This clone was recorded a few times. The chain has TRBV6-2 or TRBV6-3 and TRBJ1-5, with D tentatively TRBD1 (5 bases). V gave up 2 bases and J gave up 3 bases, with 14 bases separating them. The CDR3 covers 16 residues. Germline CDR1 and CDR2: MNHEY and SVGEGT. CDR3 sequence: CASSYGQGGDNQPQHF. Written as DNA, the CDR3 is TGTGCCAGCAGTTACGGGCAGGGAGGTGACAATCAGCCCCAGCATTTT.

This chain links TRBV12-3 or TRBV12-4 with TRBJ1-2; 8 bases map to TRBD1. J lost 8 bases, V lost 5 bases, and 7 bases had no gene match. The CDR3 is 13 residues long. This CDR3 reads CASSRTGKGGYTF. The CDR3 coding sequence is TGTGCCAGCAGTCGGACAGGGAAGGGCGGCTACACCTTC.

This clone was detected only once. The chain combines TRBV7-9 with TRBJ2-1; D not certain. Germline V gene data show CDR1 as SEHNR and CDR2 as FQNEAQ (reference sequence). V shed 5 bases and J shed 9 bases, with 8 bases lying between them. This CDR3 spans 11 amino acids. CDR3 in amino acids: CASSQSSEQFF. CDR3 DNA sequence: TGTGCCAGCAGCCAAAGTAGTGAGCAGTTCTTC.

Only a few counts were recorded for this clone. The chain is built from TRBV5-6 and TRBJ2-7; TRBD2 agrees at 8 bases. Per germline, CDR1 SGHDT and CDR2 YYEEEE. J was trimmed by 5 bases and V by 0 bases; bases with no gene match: 4. The CDR3 has 14 amino acids. CDR3 residues: CASSLGGRSNEQYF. The CDR3, as DNA: TGTGCCAGCAGCTTGGGCGGGAGGTCTAACGAGCAGTACTTC.

This chain joins TRBV19 and TRBJ2-1; D not resolved. Looked up from germline, CDR1 is LNHDA and CDR2 is SQIVND (reference sequence). CDR3 length: 12 residues. V dropped 4 bases and J dropped 10 bases, with 11 bases sitting between them. As DNA, the CDR3 is TGTGCCAGTAGTAACGGTCCCATCGAGCAGTTCTTC. This sequence encodes CASSNGPIEQFF.

The chain combines TRBV5-5 with TRBJ2-2, with TRBD1 identical over 8 bases. CDR1 and CDR2 (germline): SGHKS, YYEKEE (reference sequence). This CDR3 comprises 17 residues. V dropped 1 base and J dropped 7; count of bases not matched to a gene: 12. The CDR3 region has the DNA TGTGCCAGCAGCTTGACTTGGACAGGGTCGTATGACGGGGAGCTGTTTTTT. Encoded protein: CASSLTWTGSYDGELFF.